Listed below are T cell receptor beta chains from one sample, sequenced in a study of blood T cell repertoires in COVID-19. Sequencing used immunoSEQ multiplex PCR; TCRdb keeps in-frame clones, though not all of them. The sample gives about 250,000 clones, 80% to 85% of which show up once; 4% to 5.5% is in the top ten. Sequencing was carried out using peripheral blood. These receptors came from a man aged 50-60 years with active or convalescent COVID-19. The CDR3 runs from the conserved cysteine through the conserved F or W. The D gene is left open where the match is weak. Clone sizes are given selectively: once, few, many, or a class where the clone is expanded.

CDR3nt: TGTGCCAGCCGCTCTCAGGGTGCCGAATCACCCCTCCACTTT; CDR3aa: CASRSQGAESPLHF; abundance: few; v_gene: TRBV6-5; d_gene: NA; j_gene: TRBJ1-6
CDR3nt: TGTGCCAGTACCCCAAGGGGGTTGGCCTACAATGAGCAGTTCTTC; CDR3aa: CASTPRGLAYNEQFF; abundance: NA; v_gene: TRBV19; d_gene: NA; j_gene: TRBJ2-1
CDR3nt: TGTGCCAGTAGTATAGCTGGGACAGGGAGTGACACTGAAGCTTTCTTT; CDR3aa: CASSIAGTGSDTEAFF; abundance: NA; v_gene: TRBV19; d_gene: TRBD1; j_gene: TRBJ1-1
CDR3nt: TGTGCCAGCAGCGGCCGGGACAGGGTGGTCAATGAGCAGTTCTTC; CDR3aa: CASSGRDRVVNEQFF; abundance: NA; v_gene: TRBV5-4; d_gene: TRBD1; j_gene: TRBJ2-1
CDR3nt: TGCGCCAGCAGCCAAGATCCCGGGGGGAATCAGCCCCAGCATTTT; CDR3aa: CASSQDPGGNQPQHF; abundance: NA; v_gene: TRBV4-1; d_gene: NA; j_gene: TRBJ1-5
CDR3nt: TGTGCCAGCAGTTTATCGTTAGGGGTAACTGAAGCTTTCTTT; CDR3aa: CASSLSLGVTEAFF; abundance: NA; v_gene: TRBV27; d_gene: NA; j_gene: TRBJ1-1
CDR3nt: TGTGCCACCAGCAGAGAGGGCAGGCCTAACTATGGCTACACCTTC; CDR3aa: CATSREGRPNYGYTF; abundance: few; v_gene: TRBV15; d_gene: NA; j_gene: TRBJ1-2
CDR3nt: TGTGCCAGTAGTAACGCAGACAGGGGATCCCTCGATGAGCAGTTCTTC; CDR3aa: CASSNADRGSLDEQFF; abundance: NA; v_gene: TRBV19; d_gene: TRBD1; j_gene: TRBJ2-1
CDR3nt: TGTGCCAGCAGTTTAAGACAGGGACTCTCTGGGGCCAACGTCCTGACTTTC; CDR3aa: CASSLRQGLSGANVLTF; abundance: NA; v_gene: TRBV28; d_gene: NA; j_gene: TRBJ2-6
CDR3nt: TGTGCCAGCAGCCCCCGTCCAGCGGGGGGAGGGGGAGATACGCAGTATTTT; CDR3aa: CASSPRPAGGGGDTQYF; abundance: NA; v_gene: TRBV7-7; d_gene: TRBD2; j_gene: TRBJ2-3
CDR3nt: TGCAGCGTTGAGGGGCCAGCGAGCTATGGCTACACCTTC; CDR3aa: CSVEGPASYGYTF; abundance: NA; v_gene: TRBV29-1; d_gene: NA; j_gene: TRBJ1-2
CDR3nt: TGTGCCAGCAGCTTACCAGTACAGGGGGCACAGCAGCCCCAGCATTTT; CDR3aa: CASSLPVQGAQQPQHF; abundance: once; v_gene: TRBV7-3; d_gene: TRBD1; j_gene: TRBJ1-5
CDR3nt: TGTGCCAGCAGCCAAGAGGGACAGGGTTCAGACAATCAGCCCCAGCATTTT; CDR3aa: CASSQEGQGSDNQPQHF; abundance: few; v_gene: TRBV3-1/TRBV3-2; d_gene: TRBD1; j_gene: TRBJ1-5